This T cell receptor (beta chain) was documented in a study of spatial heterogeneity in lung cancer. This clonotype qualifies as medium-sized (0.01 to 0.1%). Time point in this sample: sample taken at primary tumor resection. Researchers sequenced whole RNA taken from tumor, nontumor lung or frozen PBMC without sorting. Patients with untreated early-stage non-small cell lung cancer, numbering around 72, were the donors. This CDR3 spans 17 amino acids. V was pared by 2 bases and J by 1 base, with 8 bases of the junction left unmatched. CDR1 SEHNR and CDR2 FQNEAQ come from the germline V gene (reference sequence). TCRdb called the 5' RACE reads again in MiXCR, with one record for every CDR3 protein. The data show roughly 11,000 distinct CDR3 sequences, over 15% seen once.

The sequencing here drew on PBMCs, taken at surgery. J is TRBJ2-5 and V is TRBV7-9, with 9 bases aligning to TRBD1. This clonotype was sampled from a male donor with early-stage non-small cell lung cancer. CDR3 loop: CASSLKGQGIVQETQYF. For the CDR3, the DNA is TGTGCCAGCAGCTTAAAGGGACAGGGCATAGTCCAAGAGACCCAGTACTTC.